One and the same sample provided the 29 T cell receptor beta chains below, sequenced in a study of cytomegalovirus exposure and HLA in healthy donors. Data came from immunoSEQ multiplex PCR; TCRdb stores just in-frame clones and leaves some out. This sample has a few hundred thousand clones, with about 90% found just once. The material sequenced was PBMCs. These receptors came from a woman aged 18-30 years in good health and CMV-seronegative.

This clone was seen more than once but under ten times. The rearrangement joins TRBV11-2 to TRBJ2-2; no clear D. Trimming removed 8 bases from V and 7 bases from J, with 8 bases in between. The length of the CDR3 is 11 residues. Germline V CDR1 and CDR2: SGHAT, FQNNGV. CDR3 sequence reads: CASLQLGELFF. The CDR3 DNA reads as TGTGCCAGCTTACAGCTCGGGGAGCTGTTTTTT.

The chain carries TRBV7-9 and TRBJ2-2; D possibly corresponds to TRBD1 (6 bases). Trimming stripped 5 bases from V and 5 bases from J, with 12 bases between. The CDR3 extends over 14 amino acids. Germline CDR1 and CDR2: SEHNR and FQNEAQ (reference sequence). The CDR3 region has the DNA TGTGCCAGCAGCATACCCGGACAGACCGGGGAGCTGTTTTTT. Its translation is CASSIPGQTGELFF.

This chain uses TRBV11-2 with TRBJ2-2; 7 bases agree with TRBD2. The V segment lost 4 bases and the J segment 2 bases; nucleotides outside the gene matches: 10. The germline V gene has CDR1 SGHAT and CDR2 FQNNGV. The CDR3 is made up of 17 amino acids. The DNA for the CDR3 is TGTGCCAGCAGCTCGATCGGGGTGGGACTAAACACCGGGGAGCTGTTTTTT. Protein: CASSSIGVGLNTGELFF.

The chain links TRBV2 to TRBJ1-1; 7 bases map to TRBD1. The CDR3 consists of 14 residues. Per the germline V gene, CDR1 is SNHLY and CDR2 is FYNNEI. J gave up 1 base and V 4 bases, and 3 bases lay outside the gene matches. The CDR3 protein is CASSGDRENTEAFF. The CDR3 DNA reads as TGTGCCAGCAGTGGAGACAGGGAGAACACTGAAGCTTTCTTT.

This chain connects TRBV29-1 to TRBJ1-5, with 10 nucleotides matching TRBD1. Germline lookup yields CDR1 SQVTM and CDR2 ANQGSEA. V was clipped by 4 bases and J by 2 bases; unmatched bases: 2. The CDR3 is 14 residues long. The CDR3: CSVGGTGGNQPQHF. As DNA, the CDR3 is TGCAGCGTTGGGGGGACAGGGGGCAATCAGCCCCAGCATTTT.

The rearrangement joins TRBV5-1 to TRBJ2-1; 11 nucleotides agree with TRBD1. With 2 bases clipped from V and 4 bases from J, the junction kept 8 bases outside the gene matches. There are 17 residues in the CDR3. The germline CDR1 and CDR2 sequences are SGHRS and YFSETQ. The DNA for the CDR3 is TGCGCCAGCAGCTTCGGCGTAGGGACAGGGGGTTACAATGAGCAGTTCTTC. Protein sequence: CASSFGVGTGGYNEQFF.

The J gene is TRBJ2-2, the V gene TRBV7-9; a weak D match, TRBD2 (5 bases). There are 18 residues in the CDR3. Germline CDR1 is SEHNR and CDR2 is FQNEAQ (reference sequence). V lost 0 bases, J lost 5 bases, and 19 bases lay in between. Here the CDR3 reads CASSLALGLSGGTGELFF. CDR3 nucleotide sequence: TGTGCCAGCAGCTTAGCGCTTGGACTCTCGGGTGGAACCGGGGAGCTGTTTTTT.

This chain uses TRBV5-6 with TRBJ2-7, with 10 bases that match TRBD2. J gave up 4 bases and V 1 base, and 14 bases lay outside the gene matches. Germline lookup yields CDR1 SGHDT and CDR2 YYEEEE. The CDR3 has 18 amino acids. The CDR3 loop is CASSLRTSGTVQYYEQYF. In DNA, the CDR3 is TGTGCCAGCAGCTTGAGAACTAGCGGGACAGTACAGTATTACGAGCAGTACTTC.

The V call is TRBV27, the J call TRBJ1-2; TRBD1 matches at 10 bases. Losses at the gene ends were 5 bases for V and 7 bases for J; bases not matched to a gene: 13. Germline assignment: CDR1 MNHEY and CDR2 SMNVEV (reference sequence). The CDR3 has 16 residues. The CDR3 DNA reads as TGTGCCAGCAGTAGCGGACAGGGGGAGTTTTTGAGTGGCTACACCTTC. Its protein product is CASSSGQGEFLSGYTF.

This chain connects TRBV6-1 to TRBJ2-7, with a possible D match to TRBD2 (5 bases). Germline CDR1 and CDR2: MNHNS and SASEGT. Deletions cut 5 bases from V and 6 bases from J, with 5 bases between. There are 10 residues in the CDR3. The CDR3 coding sequence is TGTGCCAGCAGTCGGGGCGAGCAGTACTTC. Its protein product is CASSRGEQYF.

With regard to this clone: This same CDR3 is encoded by further DNA sequences in the sample. The chain links TRBV6-1 to TRBJ2-1; unclear D gene. The CDR3 extends over 13 amino acids. Germline V CDR1 and CDR2: MNHNS, SASEGT. The germline V and J ends were trimmed by 0 bases and 5 bases, with 5 bases remaining between them. The CDR3 coding sequence is TGTGCCAGCAGTGAAGCCCGGGACAATGAGCAGTTCTTC. It is translated as CASSEARDNEQFF.

V gene TRBV30 combines with J gene TRBJ2-3; 8 positions agree with TRBD2. The J segment lost 4 bases and the V segment lost 3 bases, leaving 6 bases of the junction unmatched. The CDR3 totals 14 residues. CDR1 and CDR2 from the germline V gene are GTSNPN and SVGIG (reference sequence). CDR3 sequence reads: CAWRTSGGPDTQYF. The CDR3 DNA sequence: TGTGCCTGGAGGACAAGCGGGGGTCCAGATACGCAGTATTTT.

The rearrangement joins TRBV27 to TRBJ2-2, with 8 bases fitting TRBD2. From germline, CDR1 is MNHEY and CDR2 SMNVEV (reference sequence). The length of the CDR3 is 16 residues. V shed 3 bases and J 5 bases; nucleotides not matched to a gene: 8. CDR3 amino acids: CASSFLLADFTGELFF. For the CDR3, the DNA is TGTGCCAGCAGTTTTTTACTAGCGGATTTTACCGGGGAGCTGTTTTTT.

The J gene is TRBJ2-7, the V gene TRBV27; D possibly corresponds to TRBD1 (5 bases). The CDR3 has 15 amino acids. The germline CDR1 and CDR2 sequences are MNHEY and SMNVEV (reference sequence). V gave up 6 bases and J gave up 4 bases, with 19 bases separating them. The CDR3 DNA sequence: TGTGCCAGCAGAAACCCTCGTCAAGACAGATACGAGCAGTACTTC. Encoded protein: CASRNPRQDRYEQYF.

The rearrangement joins TRBV6-5 to TRBJ2-7, with 7 bases matching TRBD1. The CDR3 consists of 15 residues. The ends lost 7 bases at V and 2 bases at J; junction bases unmatched: 11. CDR1 is MNHEY and CDR2 is SVGAGI in the germline V gene. The CDR3 DNA follows: TGTGCCAGCACCCCTAGCCCCGACAGGGCCTACGAGCAGTACTTC. It codes for CASTPSPDRAYEQYF.

In this sample, this clone turned up many times. This chain joins TRBV19 and TRBJ2-2; D not certain. CDR3 size: 16 residues. Germline V CDR1 and CDR2: LNHDA, SQIVND (reference sequence). The V gene lost 9 bases and the J gene lost 1 base, with 18 bases spanning the gap. This chain's CDR3 is CASWARGRLNTGELFF. The CDR3 DNA is TGTGCCAGCTGGGCCCGTGGGCGTCTGAACACCGGGGAGCTGTTTTTT. Supplemented by reference TRBV19 and TRBJ2-2, the full variable domain reads DGGITQSPKYLFRKEGQNVTLSCEQNLNHDAMYWYRQDPGQGLRLIYYSQIVNDFQKGDIAEGYSVSREKKESFPLTVTSAQKNPTAFYLCASWARGRLNTGELFFGEGSRLTVL.

This clone was counted a few times. The chain carries TRBV15 and TRBJ2-7; no clear D. Trimming took 1 base from V and 0 from J, leaving 7 bases between them. This CDR3 has 14 amino acids. Germline V gene sequence: CDR1 LNHNV, CDR2 YYDKDF (reference sequence). Here the CDR3 DNA reads TGTGCCACCAGCAGAGTCCCTAGCTCCTACGAGCAGTACTTC. Its translation is CATSRVPSSYEQYF.

The chain employs TRBV27 and TRBJ2-2; possible D gene TRBD2, 5 bases. In germline, CDR1 is MNHEY, CDR2 SMNVEV (reference sequence). Deletions cut 5 bases from V and 4 bases from J, with 11 bases between. CDR3 length: 14 residues. As DNA, the CDR3 is TGTGCCAGCAGTCCCCAGGCGGGCACCGGGGAGCTGTTTTTT. Its protein is CASSPQAGTGELFF.

V and J are TRBV18 and TRBJ2-7; 13 positions match TRBD2. V lost 2 bases and J lost 4; bases outside the gene matches: 8. Germline values: CDR1 KGHSH, CDR2 LQKENI. The CDR3 is 17 amino acids. The CDR3 region has the DNA TGTGCCAGCTCACCAATAAGGACTAGCGGGAGTGGGTACGAGCAGTACTTC. Translating it yields CASSPIRTSGSGYEQYF.

This clone was seen a handful of times. The V gene is TRBV28, the J gene TRBJ1-1; D call uncertain. Trimming took 5 bases from V and 11 from J, leaving 9 bases between them. This CDR3 has 10 amino acids. Germline-derived CDR1 and CDR2 are MDHEN and SYDVKM. In DNA form, the CDR3 reads TGTGCCAGCAGTGGTTATGAGGCTTTCTTT. The encoded protein is CASSGYEAFF.

The chain combines TRBV7-8 with TRBJ2-1, with 7 bases fitting TRBD2. The CDR3 contains 18 residues. Germline loops: CDR1 SGHVS, CDR2 FQNEAQ. The ends lost 3 bases at V and 4 bases at J; junction bases unmatched: 15. The CDR3 nucleotides are TGTGCCAGCAGCTTCCAGCGGGATCGATCGTATTCATACAATGAGCAGTTCTTC. This gives the protein CASSFQRDRSYSYNEQFF.

The chain uses TRBV5-6 and TRBJ2-7; D is possibly TRBD2 (6 bases). V was trimmed by 4 bases and J by 2 bases, leaving 22 bases between them. The CDR3 totals 17 residues. Germline assignment: CDR1 SGHDT and CDR2 YYEEEE. CDR3 nucleotide sequence: TGTGCCAGCAGCCCAGGCATGGCGGGAAGGTGGGCCTACGAGCAGTACTTC. Protein: CASSPGMAGRWAYEQYF.

The chain employs TRBV7-3 and TRBJ1-1; no clear D. Germline CDR1 and CDR2: SGHTA and FQGTGA. The germline V and J ends were trimmed by 3 bases and 0 bases, with 5 bases remaining between them. The CDR3 is 13 amino acids. The CDR3 DNA follows: TGTGCCAGCAGCTTGACTATGAACACTGAAGCTTTCTTT. Its protein product is CASSLTMNTEAFF.

This sequence joins TRBV11-2 and TRBJ2-1; 7 bases map to TRBD1. The germline V gene encodes CDR1 SGHAT and CDR2 FQNNGV. The CDR3 is made up of 14 amino acids. With 5 bases clipped from V and 6 bases from J, the junction kept 7 bases outside the gene matches. CDR3 sequence (DNA): TGTGCCAGCAGCCAAAACAGGGGTCGCAATGAGCAGTTCTTC. As protein: CASSQNRGRNEQFF. The whole variable domain, remainder taken from reference TRBV11-2 and TRBJ2-1, is EAGVAQSPRYKIIEKRQSVAFWCNPISGHATLYWYQQILGQGPKLLIQFQNNGVVDDSQLPKDRFSAERLKGVDSTLKIQPAKLEDSAVYLCASSQNRGRNEQFFGPGTRLTVL.

The count of this clone is one. V gene TRBV11-2 combines with J gene TRBJ1-4; D is ambiguous. With 1 base removed from V and 13 bases from J, the gap between germline ends came to 13 bases. Germline assignment: CDR1 SGHAT and CDR2 FQNNGV. The CDR3 runs 13 residues. The CDR3: CASSLVTLTTLFF. The CDR3 nucleotides are TGTGCCAGCAGCTTAGTTACCCTAACCACACTGTTTTTT.

The table lists this clone with a count of one. V usage is TRBV30 and J usage is TRBJ2-3; 11 positions agree with TRBD2. CDR1 GTSNPN and CDR2 SVGIG come from the germline V gene (reference sequence). V lost 0 bases to trimming and J lost 6 bases; unmatched junction nucleotides: 8. The CDR3 loop spans 16 amino acids. CDR3 sequence reads: CAWSVGLAGGGDTQYF. In nucleotides, the CDR3 is TGTGCCTGGAGTGTCGGCCTAGCGGGAGGAGGGGATACGCAGTATTTT.

This clone was counted between two and nine times. The genes are TRBV4-1 and TRBJ1-2; 7 nucleotides agree with TRBD1. The V segment lost 1 base and the J segment 8 bases; nucleotides outside the gene matches: 10. From germline, CDR1 is MGHRA and CDR2 YSYEKL. The CDR3 has 15 residues. The CDR3 DNA reads TGCGCCAGCAGCCAAGGTCCAGGACAGGTGCTCGGCTACACCTTC. Residues: CASSQGPGQVLGYTF.

The chain is built from TRBV28 and TRBJ2-3; 8 bases align to TRBD2. J lost 3 bases, V lost 3 bases, and 5 bases had no gene match. The CDR3 length is 15 residues. Germline-derived CDR1 and CDR2 are MDHEN and SYDVKM. CDR3 in amino acids: CASSFPSGLTDTQYF. Written as DNA, the CDR3 is TGTGCCAGCAGTTTTCCTAGCGGGTTGACAGATACGCAGTATTTT.

This clone was recorded once. V gene TRBV11-2 combines with J gene TRBJ2-5, with 7 positions matching TRBD1. The CDR3 totals 13 residues. CDR1 is SGHAT, CDR2 FQNNGV, per germline. The V and J ends lost 4 bases and 4 bases, in that order; junction bases with no gene match: 3. As DNA, the CDR3 is TGTGCCAGCAGCTATGCAGGGGGAGAGACCCAGTACTTC. As protein: CASSYAGGETQYF. Together with reference TRBV11-2 and TRBJ2-5, the CDR3 gives the full variable domain: EAGVAQSPRYKIIEKRQSVAFWCNPISGHATLYWYQQILGQGPKLLIQFQNNGVVDDSQLPKDRFSAERLKGVDSTLKIQPAKLEDSAVYLCASSYAGGETQYFGPGTRLLVL.